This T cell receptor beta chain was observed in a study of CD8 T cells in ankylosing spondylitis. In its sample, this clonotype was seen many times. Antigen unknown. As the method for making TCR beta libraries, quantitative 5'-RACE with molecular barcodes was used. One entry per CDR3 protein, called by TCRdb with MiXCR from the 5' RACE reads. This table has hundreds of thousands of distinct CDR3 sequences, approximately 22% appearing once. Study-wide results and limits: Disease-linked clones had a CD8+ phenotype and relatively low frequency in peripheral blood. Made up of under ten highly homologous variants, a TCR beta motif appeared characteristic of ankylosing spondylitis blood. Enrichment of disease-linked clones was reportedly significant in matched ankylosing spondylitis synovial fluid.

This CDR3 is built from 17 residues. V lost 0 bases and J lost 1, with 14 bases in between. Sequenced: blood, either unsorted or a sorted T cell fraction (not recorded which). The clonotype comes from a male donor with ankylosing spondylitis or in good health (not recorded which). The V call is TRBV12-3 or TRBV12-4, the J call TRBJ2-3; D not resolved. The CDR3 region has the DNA TGTGCCAGCAGTTTAGCGGGTTATAGTGGGGGCACAGATACGCAGTATTTT. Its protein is CASSLAGYSGGTDTQYF.